The entry below gives a single T cell receptor beta chain sequence along with its context. Method: immunoSEQ multiplex PCR; TCRdb's copy keeps in-frame clones and lacks some. Among around 130,000 clones listed, around 77% were seen once. The data were obtained in a study of blood T cell repertoires in COVID-19. Sequencing was performed on peripheral blood. The receptor was isolated from a human donor in a cohort sampled during active COVID-19.

Here the CDR3 reads CASTVIIPGTGKTEAFF. The CDR3 DNA reads as TGTGCCAGCACCGTGATTATCCCCGGGACAGGGAAGACTGAAGCTTTCTTT. The V call is TRBV25-1, the J call TRBJ1-1, with 9 bases aligning to TRBD1. V lost 7 bases to trimming and J lost 5 bases; unmatched junction nucleotides: 17. Germline V gene data show CDR1 as MGHDK and CDR2 as SYGVNS. The length of the CDR3 is 17 residues. Filled out from reference TRBV25-1 and TRBJ1-1, the complete variable domain reads EADIYQTPRYLVIGTGKKITLECSQTMGHDKMYWYQQDPGMELHLIHYSYGVNSTEKGDLSSESTVSRIRTEHFPLTLESARPSHTSQYLCASTVIIPGTGKTEAFFGQGTRLTVV.